These 5 T cell receptor beta chains originate from one sample sequenced in a study of post-analysis software for immune sequencing data. The study, taken as a whole, reports: Patients carried a handful of TRBV segments more frequently than controls did, and TRBV5-6, TRBV5-1 and TRBV20-1 were among them.

No antigen is known for these receptors. cDNA libraries for TCR beta contained unique molecular identifiers. TCRdb processed the PCR reads anew with MiXCR; each CDR3 protein has one entry. Counted here are approximately 630,000 distinct CDR3 sequences, 55% to 60% occurring once; the ten biggest clones make up about 11%. Sample: blood. The receptor set was obtained from a girl under 10 years old with multiple sclerosis.

J is TRBJ2-1 and V is TRBV14; D uncertain. With 5 bases removed from V and 9 bases from J, the gap between germline ends came to 14 bases. The V gene's germline CDR1 is SGHDN and CDR2 FVKESK. The CDR3 spans 13 residues. The CDR3 protein is CASSEVGWAEQFF. In nucleotides, the CDR3 is TGTGCCAGCAGCGAGGTAGGGTGGGCTGAGCAGTTCTTC. The full variable domain, with the rest looked up from reference TRBV14 and TRBJ2-1, is EAGVTQFPSHSVIEKGQTVTLRCDPISGHDNLYWYRRVMGKEIKFLLHFVKESKQDESGMPNNRFLAERTGGTYSTLKVQPAELEDSGVYFCASSEVGWAEQFFGPGTRLTVL.

This clonotype showed up just a few times. The chain uses TRBV7-9 and TRBJ2-3; D perhaps matches TRBD1 (6 bases). Trimming took 5 bases from V and 2 from J, leaving 14 bases between them. CDR1 is SEHNR, CDR2 FQNEAQ, per germline (reference sequence). The CDR3 sequence is 15 residues long. The DNA for the CDR3 is TGTGCCAGCAGCCCCGGACAGAGCCTCACAGATACGCAGTATTTT. This translates into CASSPGQSLTDTQYF.

The chain couples TRBV29-1 to TRBJ1-1, with 7 nucleotides matching TRBD1. CDR3 length equals 13 residues. CDR1 SQVTM and CDR2 ANQGSEA come from the germline V gene. V trimming: 8 bases; J trimming: 0 bases; junction bases outside the gene matches: 6. The CDR3 reads CSISGTVNTEAFF. CDR3 nucleotide sequence: TGCAGCATTTCAGGGACAGTGAACACTGAAGCTTTCTTT.

This clonotype was picked up a small number of times. The rearrangement uses TRBV14 and TRBJ2-1; D perhaps matches TRBD2 (7 bases). Germline CDR1 and CDR2: SGHDN and FVKESK. V gave up 3 bases and J gave up 3 bases, with 9 bases separating them. CDR3 size: 14 residues. The CDR3 here is CASSQRGGYNEQFF. CDR3 coding DNA: TGTGCCAGCAGCCAGAGGGGGGGCTACAATGAGCAGTTCTTC.

CDR3 DNA sequence: TGCAGCGTCCAATATCGACTAGTTGACGGCAATGAGCAGTTCTTC. Its translation: CSVQYRLVDGNEQFF. This chain uses TRBV29-1 with TRBJ2-1; D might be TRBD2 (6 bases). Per germline, CDR1 SQVTM and CDR2 ANQGSEA. This CDR3 is 15 amino acids long. V lost 6 bases, J lost 6 bases, and 21 bases lay in between.